This T cell receptor beta chain was captured by sequencing in a study of cytomegalovirus exposure and HLA in healthy donors. Study-wide context: As released early, the data held about 85 million unique TCRs from HLA-typed donors.

For this clone: What it binds is not known.

Germline CDR1 reads MNHNS; CDR2 reads SASEGT. The CDR3 loop spans 11 amino acids. Trimming removed 8 bases from V and 1 base from J, with 5 bases in between. Whole-study results and caveats: Associated with cytomegalovirus, according to the listing, were 150 to 200 TCR beta chains. Owing to their indistinguishability, certain V segments, notably TRBV6-2 and TRBV6-3, were excluded. Apparent HLA restriction characterized most CMV-associated TCR beta chains in a later analysis.

The PCR contained 60 Vbeta and 13 Jbeta primers. Sequenced by immunoSEQ multiplex PCR; TCRdb stores in-frame clones only, minus some. This table has 150,000 to 200,000 clones, roughly 73% appearing once. The V call is TRBV6-1, the J call TRBJ1-1; D gene ambiguous. Sequencing was done on a sample of PBMCs. The receptor comes from a woman aged 25 to 39 in good health and CMV-seronegative. Written as DNA, the CDR3 is TGTGCCAGCCGGGGGAACACTGAAGCTTTCTTT. Translating it yields CASRGNTEAFF.